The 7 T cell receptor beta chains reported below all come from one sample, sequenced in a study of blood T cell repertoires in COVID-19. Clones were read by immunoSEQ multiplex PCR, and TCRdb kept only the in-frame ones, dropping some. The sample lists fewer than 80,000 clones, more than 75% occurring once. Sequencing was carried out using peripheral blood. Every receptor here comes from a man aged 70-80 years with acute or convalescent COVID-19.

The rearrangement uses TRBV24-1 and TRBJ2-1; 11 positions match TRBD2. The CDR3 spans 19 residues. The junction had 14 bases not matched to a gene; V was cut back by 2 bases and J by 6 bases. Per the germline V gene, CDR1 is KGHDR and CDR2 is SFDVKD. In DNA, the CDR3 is TGTGCCACCAGTGATTACCCAAATTCACTAGCGGGAGTTCCCAATGAGCAGTTCTTC. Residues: CATSDYPNSLAGVPNEQFF.

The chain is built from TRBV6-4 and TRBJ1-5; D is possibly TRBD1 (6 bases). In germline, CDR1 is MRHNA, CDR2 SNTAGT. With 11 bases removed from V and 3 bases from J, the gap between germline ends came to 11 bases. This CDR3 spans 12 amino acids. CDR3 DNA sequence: TGTGCCCTGAAGGGGGTCAATCAGCCCCAGCATTTT. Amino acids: CALKGVNQPQHF.

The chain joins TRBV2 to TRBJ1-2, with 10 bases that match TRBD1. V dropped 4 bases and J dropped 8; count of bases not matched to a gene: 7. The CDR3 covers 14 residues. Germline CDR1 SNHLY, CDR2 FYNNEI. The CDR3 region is CASSVTGGASGYTF. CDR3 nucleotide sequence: TGTGCCAGCAGTGTGACAGGGGGCGCGTCCGGCTACACCTTC. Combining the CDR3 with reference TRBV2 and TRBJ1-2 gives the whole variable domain EPEVTQTPSHQVTQMGQEVILRCVPISNHLYFYWYRQILGQKVEFLVSFYNNEISEKSEIFDDQFSVERPDGSNFTLKIRSTKLEDSAMYFCASSVTGGASGYTFGSGTRLTVV.

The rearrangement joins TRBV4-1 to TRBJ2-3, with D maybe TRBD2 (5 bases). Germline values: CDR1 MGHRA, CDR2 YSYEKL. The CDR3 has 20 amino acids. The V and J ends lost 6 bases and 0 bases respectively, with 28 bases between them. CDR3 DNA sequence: TGCGCCAGCAGGATGCCCGGCGGTCGAAGCGGCAGCACTAGCACAGATACGCAGTATTTT. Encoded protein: CASRMPGGRSGSTSTDTQYF.

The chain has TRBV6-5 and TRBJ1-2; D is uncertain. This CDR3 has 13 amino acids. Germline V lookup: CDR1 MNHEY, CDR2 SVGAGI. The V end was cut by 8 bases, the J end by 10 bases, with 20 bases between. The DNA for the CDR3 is TGTGCCAGCCCTTCGGCAGTTTACGGAGCCTACACCTTC. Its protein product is CASPSAVYGAYTF.

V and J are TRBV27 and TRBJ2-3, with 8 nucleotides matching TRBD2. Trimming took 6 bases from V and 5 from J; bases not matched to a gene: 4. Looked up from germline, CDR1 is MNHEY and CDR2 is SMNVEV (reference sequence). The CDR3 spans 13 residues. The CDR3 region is CASSLLAGDTQYF. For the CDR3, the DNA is TGTGCCAGCAGCCTCCTAGCGGGAGATACGCAGTATTTT.

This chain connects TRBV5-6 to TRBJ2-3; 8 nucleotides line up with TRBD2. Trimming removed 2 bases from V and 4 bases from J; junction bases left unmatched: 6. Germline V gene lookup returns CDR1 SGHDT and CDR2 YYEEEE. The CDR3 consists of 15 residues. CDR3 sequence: CASSFRRGVADTQYF. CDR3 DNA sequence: TGTGCCAGCAGCTTCCGGCGGGGGGTCGCAGATACGCAGTATTTT.